This T cell receptor (beta chain) comes out of a study of blood T cell repertoires in COVID-19. Generated by immunoSEQ multiplex PCR, the TCRdb table keeps only in-frame clones and is missing some. The sample contains more than 35,000 clones, 80% of which appear only once. The CDR3 sequence is 12 residues long. Germline V CDR1 and CDR2: MNHEY, SVGAGI. Deletions cut 6 bases from V and 4 bases from J, with 8 bases between. Sequenced sample: peripheral blood. The TCR sequence derives from a woman in her 70s with acute or convalescent COVID-19. The chain is built from TRBV6-5 and TRBJ2-3, with D perhaps matching TRBD1 (6 bases). The chain's CDR3 is CASRTGPDTQYF. CDR3 sequence (DNA): TGTGCCAGCAGAACAGGGCCAGATACGCAGTATTTT.